One T cell receptor beta chain is described in this entry. As handled by the study authors: Scientists estimated how many nucleated cells there were by amplifying reference gene primers. Here immunoSEQ multiplex PCR was the method, and the copy in TCRdb shows in-frame clones only, minus some. The V and J calls and clone size were taken over from that table, and D and trimming were inferred from the DNA. Of tens of thousands of clones listed, about three quarters are singletons. Enrollment of patients from Seattle took place during active infection, with longitudinal follow-up. The data derive from a study of blood T cell repertoires in COVID-19. At the level of the study: Donors in the United States, Italy and Spain gave samples during acute or convalescent COVID-19.

V dropped 0 bases and J dropped 2; count of bases not matched to a gene: 5. CDR1 is SGHAT, CDR2 FQNNGV, per germline. The CDR3 runs 16 residues. The origin of this receptor is a young man with COVID-19, enrolled during active disease. Sequences were obtained from peripheral blood. V is TRBV11-2 and J is TRBJ2-3, with 7 positions matching TRBD2. The CDR3 here is CASSLEWGGDTDTQYF. The CDR3 region has the DNA TGTGCCAGCAGCTTAGAGTGGGGGGGGGACACAGATACGCAGTATTTT.